What follows are 18 T cell receptor beta chains derived from one specimen sequenced in a study of T cell clonotyping in hematopoietic cell transplantation. Time point in this sample: recipient sample about 28 days before transplant, after cytoreduction. The method was immunoSEQ multiplex PCR; TCRdb's version includes in-frame clones alone and lacks a portion of them. The sample shows more than 25,000 clones, approximately 77% of them seen only once. The sample was peripheral blood mononuclear cells, taken before stem cell transplant. These receptors originate from a man aged 50-60 years with myelodysplastic syndrome. Some clones in this sample may be carry-over from other donors' samples.

The gene calls are TRBV27 and TRBJ1-2; maybe TRBD1 (5 bases). The length of the CDR3 is 13 residues. Trimming pared 5 bases from V and 7 bases from J, leaving 14 bases between. Germline V gives CDR1 MNHEY, CDR2 SMNVEV (reference sequence). DNA for the CDR3: TGTGCCAGCAGTCGACAGACCGGGACTGGCTACACCTTC. This gives the protein CASSRQTGTGYTF.

The V and J genes are TRBV5-6 and TRBJ2-7, with a tentative D call TRBD1 (6 bases). V was cut by 4 bases and J by 3 bases, with 11 bases left in between. Germline V gene data show CDR1 as SGHDT and CDR2 as YYEEEE. The CDR3 is 13 residues long. Written as DNA, the CDR3 is TGTGCCAGCAGCGGGGACATCTTCTACGAGCAGTACTTC. The encoded protein is CASSGDIFYEQYF.

The V gene is TRBV25-1, the J gene TRBJ1-2; D perhaps matches TRBD1 (6 bases). Trimming cost V 1 base and J 8 bases, with 26 bases left between them. The CDR3 contains 18 residues. The germline V gene encodes CDR1 MGHDK and CDR2 SYGVNS. This chain's CDR3 is CASSELIRFSGGRRGYTF. The CDR3 nucleotides read TGTGCCAGCAGTGAATTAATAAGGTTTTCTGGGGGGCGGCGGGGCTACACCTTC.

The gene calls are TRBV6-6 and TRBJ1-1; no clear D gene. The CDR3 is made up of 13 amino acids. The germline V gene encodes CDR1 MNHNY and CDR2 SVGAGI (reference sequence). Trimming shortened V by 0 bases and J by 3 bases, and 5 bases separated the two germline ends. CDR3 nucleotide sequence: TGTGCCAGCAGTTACTCGGTAGACACTGAAGCTTTCTTT. This encodes CASSYSVDTEAFF.

The rearrangement uses TRBV29-1 and TRBJ1-2; TRBD1 matches at 7 bases. The CDR3 runs 16 residues. Germline trimming cut 8 bases from V and 1 base from J; bases unmatched to any gene: 16. Germline V gene sequence: CDR1 SQVTM, CDR2 ANQGSEA. The CDR3 bases are TGCAGCACTTACCCCCGGGACAGTTCCGTTAACTATGGCTACACCTTC. Its translation: CSTYPRDSSVNYGYTF.

This chain connects TRBV6-6 to TRBJ2-4, with no clear D. Germline V gene data show CDR1 as MNHNY and CDR2 as SVGAGI (reference sequence). The V gene lost 2 bases and the J gene lost 7 bases, with 6 bases spanning the gap. The CDR3 covers 12 residues. CDR3 in DNA: TGTGCCAGCAGTTACACCCATAACATTCAGTACTTC. It specifies CASSYTHNIQYF.

This clone came up once. The chain recombines TRBV6-1 with TRBJ1-2; D is ambiguous. In germline, CDR1 is MNHNS, CDR2 SASEGT. This CDR3 contains 19 residues. V was shortened by 3 bases and J by 2 bases, with 25 bases between the two germline ends. The CDR3 DNA reads as TGTGCCAGCAGTGAGGGAACAGATTCCAAAGGGTGGGGAAACTATGGCTACACCTTC. Its translation is CASSEGTDSKGWGNYGYTF.

This clone was seen just once. The rearrangement joins TRBV28 to TRBJ2-3; TRBD2 is a possible D gene (5 bases). The CDR3 is 13 residues long. Trimming stripped 5 bases from V and 7 bases from J, with 13 bases between. Germline CDR1 is MDHEN and CDR2 is SYDVKM. The CDR3 DNA follows: TGTGCCAGCAGTCAACATAGCGAGCATACGCAGTATTTT. It codes for CASSQHSEHTQYF.

The chain combines TRBV7-9 with TRBJ1-1; no clear D gene. Per the germline V gene, CDR1 is SEHNR and CDR2 is FQNEAQ (reference sequence). V was cut by 4 bases and J by 1 base, with 7 bases left in between. This CDR3 is built from 13 residues. The CDR3 loop is CASSYGWNTEAFF. In DNA, the CDR3 is TGTGCCAGCAGCTACGGCTGGAACACTGAAGCTTTCTTT.

The rearrangement uses TRBV13 and TRBJ2-2; possible D gene TRBD1, 7 bases. Germline loops: CDR1 PRHDT, CDR2 FYEKMQ (reference sequence). V was pared by 5 bases and J by 7 bases, with 11 bases between. The CDR3 runs to 13 residues. The CDR3 is CASSQGGSGELFF. In DNA, the CDR3 is TGTGCCAGCAGCCAGGGGGGTAGCGGGGAGCTGTTTTTT. The variable domain in full, completed from reference TRBV13 and TRBJ2-2, reads AAGVIQSPRHLIKEKRETATLKCYPIPRHDTVYWYQQGPGQDPQFLISFYEKMQSDKGSIPDRFSAQQFSDYHSELNMSSLELGDSALYFCASSQGGSGELFFGEGSRLTVL.

The J gene is TRBJ1-2, the V gene TRBV30; D gene ambiguous. Germline V gives CDR1 GTSNPN, CDR2 SVGIG (reference sequence). Between the trimmed V and J ends, which lost 0 bases and 6 bases, there was a span of 17 bases. The CDR3 runs to 15 residues. CDR3 sequence reads: CAWSVRGSGQNGYTF. The CDR3 DNA reads as TGTGCCTGGAGTGTAAGAGGGAGTGGTCAAAATGGCTACACCTTC.

The rearrangement uses TRBV10-3 and TRBJ2-3; D gene unclear. Trimming stripped 5 bases from V and 0 bases from J, with 12 bases between. The CDR3 runs to 15 residues. Germline-derived CDR1 and CDR2 are ENHRY and SYGVKD. The chain's CDR3 is CAISQGDPSTDTQYF. The DNA of the CDR3 is TGTGCCATCAGTCAAGGAGACCCGAGCACAGATACGCAGTATTTT.

The chain carries TRBV30 and TRBJ2-7; D ambiguous. Looked up from germline, CDR1 is GTSNPN and CDR2 is SVGIG (reference sequence). CDR3 length: 13 amino acids. The V end lost 3 bases, the J end lost 4 bases, and 13 bases lay between the germline ends. For the CDR3, the DNA is TGTGCCTGGAGCAGGATTCTTCATTACGAGCAGTACTTC. This codes for CAWSRILHYEQYF.

The DNA of the CDR3 is TGTGCCAGCAGTTTGGGACCCTACAGGGATGAGCAGTTCTTC. Translation gives CASSLGPYRDEQFF. The chain uses TRBV6-5 and TRBJ2-1, with D possibly matching TRBD1 (6 bases). CDR3 length: 14 amino acids. V was trimmed by 4 bases and J by 8 bases, leaving 15 bases between them. Germline V gene lookup returns CDR1 MNHEY and CDR2 SVGAGI.

The chain carries TRBV27 and TRBJ2-3; tentatively, D is TRBD2 (6 bases). This CDR3 is built from 13 residues. Germline assignment: CDR1 MNHEY and CDR2 SMNVEV (reference sequence). The V end lost 3 bases, the J end lost 6 bases, and 10 bases lay between the germline ends. This CDR3 is CASSFRRGDTQYF. The CDR3, as DNA: TGTGCCAGCAGTTTTCGTCGGGGGGATACGCAGTATTTT.

The rearrangement uses TRBV30 and TRBJ1-2; TRBD1 might be the D (6 bases). V lost 5 bases and J lost 0, with 10 bases in between. The CDR3 has 13 residues. The germline V gene has CDR1 GTSNPN and CDR2 SVGIG (reference sequence). The CDR3 sequence: CAWHRDSNYGYTF. DNA for the CDR3: TGTGCCTGGCACAGGGACTCTAACTATGGCTACACCTTC.

The chain employs TRBV7-2 and TRBJ2-1, with unresolved D. V gave up 5 bases and J gave up 7 bases, with 12 bases separating them. Germline V gives CDR1 SGHTA, CDR2 FQGNSA. The CDR3 spans 13 residues. CDR3 bases: TGTGCCAGCAGCCTTAAATGGGGTAATGAGCAGTTCTTC. Its translation: CASSLKWGNEQFF. Full variable domain (remainder filled in from reference TRBV7-2 and TRBJ2-1): GAGVSQSPSNKVTEKGKDVELRCDPISGHTALYWYRQSLGQGLEFLIYFQGNSAPDKSGLPSDRFSAERTGGSVSTLTIQRTQQEDSAVYLCASSLKWGNEQFFGPGTRLTVL.

The chain links TRBV19 to TRBJ2-1; D is unresolved. The CDR3 extends over 14 amino acids. CDR1 is LNHDA and CDR2 is SQIVND in the germline V gene (reference sequence). Trimming left V 3 bases short and J 10 bases short, with 16 bases between. The CDR3 loop is CASSMPAPLGEQFF. The CDR3 DNA sequence: TGTGCCAGTAGTATGCCGGCCCCTCTTGGGGAGCAGTTCTTC.